The text below deals with one TCR beta chain. This clone was detected a few times. Its target antigen remains unknown. Base qualities are not recorded, but no much larger clone differs from it by a single base. For sorting, staining was done with anti-CD3, anti-CD4, anti-CD8 and a Vbeta20 antibody from the IOTest Beta Mark kit on a FACSAria III, reaching purity above 99%. Peripheral blood was drawn into sodium heparin tubes, and mononuclear cells were separated by Ficoll-Paque PLUS density gradient centrifugation. CD4+ Vbeta20+, CD4+ Vbeta20-, and CD8+ T cell fractions were FACS-sorted before TCRbeta deep sequencing. These data come from a study of somatic mutations in T cells in chronic GVHD (dated by TCRdb to about 2020). Genomic DNA was isolated and then used for the TCRbeta deep sequencing. The immunoSEQ assay, provided as a commercial service, was used for both TCRbeta CDR3 sequencing and the initial data processing. Per the original workflow: Reads were demultiplexed, adapter and primer sequences were removed, similar clones were merged by frequency-ratio clustering, and V, D, J genes were annotated with IMGT. TCRdb took this table from immuneACCESS and kept in-frame rearrangements with V and J called. Such tables lack part of the clones; where checked against another copy, unresolved V genes explain under half of the gap, and the rest is unexplained. V, J and clone size derive from that table, while D and trimming were established from the DNA sequence. In all, the sample holds some 13,000 clones, and around four fifths of those were seen once. About 34% of the sample goes to the ten largest clones.

For this chain, trimming is 5 bases at the V end and 2 bases at the J end, and the number of junction bases without a gene match is 7. Looking up the germline V gene (reference sequence) yields CDR1 SEHNR and CDR2 FQNEAQ. The CDR3 runs 15 residues from the cysteine to the phenylalanine. The sequence is cut down to CDR3 DNA, 45 bases in frame from base 1. This clonotype originated in a male patient aged 45-60 years with chronic graft-versus-host disease. Some T cells may originate with the graft donor following a transplant. Sequenced input: Vbeta20-negative CD4+ T cells from blood. Read against the paper, the sample's cell subset or site label means: CD4+ T cells sorted as TCR Vbeta20 negative by flow cytometry. The V and J segments used are TRBV7-9 and TRBJ2-7, with 9 central nucleotides matching TRBD1. The CDR3 protein is CASSPRWTGAYEQYF. The DNA is as follows: TGTGCCAGCAGCCCACGCTGGACAGGGGCCTACGAGCAGTACTTC. Outside the CDR3, residues come from the reference TRBV7-9 and TRBJ2-7 proteins, so the full variable domain is: DTGVSQNPRHKITKRGQNVTFRCDPISEHNRLYWYRQTLGQGPEFLTYFQNEAQLEKSRLLSDRFSAERPKGSFSTLEIQRTEQGDSAMYLCASSPRWTGAYEQYFGPGTRLTVT.